This TCR beta chain was retrieved from a study of cytomegalovirus exposure and HLA in healthy donors (dated by TCRdb to 2016 to 2017). Study-level background: In an earlier analysis of some 610 of the donors, 276 Gb of sequence data and approximately 120 million unique TCR beta sequences from about 179 million T cells were reported. The genetic ancestry cluster associated with self-reported Caucasian donors included 81% of the roughly 390 genotyped donors. Rather than using new phenotypic data, the later analysis identified candidate immune exposures from TCR beta sequences and from how often those sequences occurred across donors. Because of strong linkage in the cohort, four or five DR-DQ haplotypes were treated as single units for association and clustering. The number of typed donors differed by locus: roughly 629-640 for A, B, C, DRB1 and DQB1; some 500 for DQA1; some 590 for DPA1; and 400 to 480 for DPB1. An earlier analysis of around 540 of the donors applied high-throughput TCR beta sequencing to assess whether each TCR beta V gene segment acted as functional or pseudogenic. High-throughput TCR immunosequencing, statistical association of individual TCRs with disease status, and machine learning were combined to predict cytomegalovirus infection status. Donor age, sex, ethnicity and CMV serostatus were compiled together with the repertoire data. In addition to the first cohort of roughly 700 subjects, a separate validation cohort of 120 different subjects was used. The aim of the study was to test whether cataloging public T cell receptors could identify signatures of past pathogen exposure. A later analysis re-analyzed previously published TCR beta repertoires from several hundred donors and added high-resolution HLA genotyping to study TCR occurrence patterns. On average, 235,054 unique TCR beta nucleotide sequences were sequenced per donor among roughly 430 genotyped donors of the cohort, with around 19% of those sequences being non-productive. Roughly 290 gigabases of sequencing data and roughly 81 million unique TCR sequences made up an early release that covered around 640 HLA-typed donors. In a later genetic analysis, genome-wide SNP genotypes for about 55% of the roughly 700 donors were used, and that subset was treated as a discovery cohort. All discovery cohort repertoires had been generated using a single sequencing platform. The T cell repertoires of several hundred subjects were profiled by immunosequencing and related to cytomegalovirus serostatus. HLA typing covered class I and class II loci at four-digit resolution. Broad study findings and their caveats: Sequencing depth was assumed to be roughly uniform across donors in the presence/absence analyses, though that assumption may not hold. In an earlier analysis of roughly 500 of the donors, most TCR beta V segments appeared in productive rearrangements about 87% or about 30% of the time, broadly matching IMGT annotations. In a later analysis, HLA-associated TCR beta chains were found to be more clonally expanded and to have lower generation probabilities than equally common non-associated chains. This cohort had only TCR beta chains sequenced, and the lack of alpha or paired-chain data limited which features could be detected. In vitro tests confirmed that three of the cytomegalovirus-associated TCR beta chains recognize cytomegalovirus antigens. While some public TCRs were present in many individuals, most TCR sequences turned up only very rarely across donors. A further reported finding was that TCR beta sequences accurately predicted the HLA-A and HLA-B alleles for most subjects in the first cohort. According to a later analysis, TCR association rates differed among HLA loci, with DRB1 alleles showing the most associated TCRs and HLA-C alleles showing the fewest. A total of fewer than 200 TCR beta chains were listed by the study as associated with cytomegalovirus. The 87-base-pair reads could not distinguish some IMGT-functional V segments, including TRBV6-2 and TRBV6-3, so those segments were excluded. The classifier was reported to diagnose cytomegalovirus status with high specificity and sensitivity in both the original and validation cohorts. A later analysis found that most CMV-associated TCR beta chains appeared HLA-restricted, with HLA associations seemingly driven largely by CMV exposure. According to a later genetic analysis, donors in an Asian-associated ancestry cluster had fewer N-insertions in productive TCRs than the approximately 630-donor mean. The authors suggested that the approach could potentially be extended to other disease states and immunological phenotypes. In a later analysis, several top co-occurrence clusters were reported to appear linked to parvovirus B19, influenza, CMV and Epstein-Barr virus. Correlated functional status among segregating V segments might reflect linkage disequilibrium, but an unknown experimental factor could not be ruled out. The sequencing pipeline was judged likely to have produced a cluster of highly shared sequence variants as a technical artifact. HLA typing was unavailable for some donors at each locus, so association tests used only the typed subset. Specific HLA alleles were associated with 15,000 to 20,000 TCR beta sequences at a false discovery rate of 0.05 in a later analysis. V-gene and J-gene trimming of TCR beta chains was associated with a missense DCLRE1C variant in a later genetic analysis, and the association was replicated in an independent cohort. Strong co-occurrence of HLA alleles, especially DR and DQ, made assigning TCR associations to individual alleles difficult. For the cohort, immune exposure information was limited to CMV serostatus. Because counts were too low, seventeen rarely observed V segments, including chromosome 9 orphons, were excluded from the earlier analysis of 500 to 700 of the donors.

The protocol used for the library was the immunoSEQ multiplex PCR assay. For the multiplex PCR, a mixture combining 60 forward primers for TCR Vbeta segments and 13 reverse primers for TCR Jbeta segments was used. The CDR3 region of rearranged TCR beta genes was amplified from genomic DNA with a multiplex PCR assay. On the Illumina HiSeq System, the amplified TCR beta libraries were sequenced as 87-base-pair reads. For the original study's pipeline: In a later analysis, approximately 74 million unique TCR beta chains were counted across the approximately 620 repertoires, and roughly 11 million of these chains were shared by at least two donors. Raw reads were error-corrected and collapsed into unique sequences with a nearest-neighbor algorithm that merged closely related sequences to remove PCR and sequencing errors. Alignment of CDR3 sequences to IMGT reference sequences was used to assign V, D and J gene segments. For a sequence to be retained, at least a six-nucleotide match to both a V gene segment and a J gene segment was required. Rearrangements were called productive when the CDR3 lacked stop codons and stayed in frame with V and J; all others were non-productive. Following IMGT convention, CDR3 was defined as the stretch from the second conserved V-encoded cysteine up to the conserved J-encoded phenylalanine. The earlier analysis of about 500 of the donors excluded sequences that lacked an unambiguous match to a single V gene segment. In an earlier analysis of a few hundred of the donors, V segments were called functional above 56.7% productive rearrangements and were called segregating when the between-donor standard deviation exceeded 5%. A statistical classification framework was developed to diagnose cytomegalovirus status using the catalog of TCR beta chain sequences. V and J gene assignment, in a later analysis, came from comparing TCR nucleotide sequences with IMGT/GENE-DB human TR gene sequences. Using the TCRdist pipeline, a later analysis assigned CDR3 sequences along with most-parsimonious VDJ recombination scenarios. In a later analysis, each TCR beta chain was defined by its CDR3 amino acid sequence together with its V-gene family, and reads without a unique V-gene family were excluded. A later analysis removed 600 or so highly shared, low-generation-probability nucleotide sequences to deal with suspected cross-contamination and a sequencing artifact. For each public chain, a later analysis derived a clonal expansion index from normalized ranks of inferred template counts within each repertoire. Generation probabilities in a later analysis came from a VDJ recombination model fitted to out-of-frame rearrangements, and those results were checked against IGoR. Hypergeometric tests were used in a later analysis to score TCR-TCR, TCR-HLA and TCR-CMV co-occurrence, with a repertoire-size bias correction applied to the TCR pairs. In a later analysis, false discovery rates were estimated by permuting HLA or CMV assignments 20 times. A later analysis grouped co-occurring TCRs with DBSCAN, adding TCRdist sequence similarity when clustering within HLA-allele-positive subsets. Repertoires with fewer than 30,000 or more than 120,000 public chains, plus five repertoires with anomalous nucleotide sharing, were excluded from co-occurrence clustering. TCRdb obtained this table from immuneACCESS and retained in-frame rearrangements with V and J assigned. These tables miss some clones; where compared with another copy, unresolved V genes account for less than half of the shortfall, and the remainder is unexplained. D and trimming come from the DNA, and the V and J calls and clone size come from that table. The sample profile shows roughly 61,000 clones; approximately 80% of them were found once. Roughly 5.7% of the sample is in the top ten clones.

In regard to this clone: Its antigen is not yet known. Base qualities are missing; no much larger clone stands one base away.

V is trimmed back by 0 bases and J by 5 bases, and the junction contains 5 bases that no gene match accounts for. CDR1 and CDR2, per the germline V gene, are SGDLS and YYNGEE. Taken from cysteine to phenylalanine, the CDR3 has 15 residues. Only CDR3 DNA remains: 45 bases, in frame from the first base. The cohort was made up of roughly 670 healthy bone marrow donors. At the time of sampling, all cohort members were nominally healthy, though unrecorded immune exposures were likely present. The donor tested CMV seronegative and was one of the 352 seronegative cohort members. Every donor gave a peripheral blood sample, and the peripheral blood mononuclear cells from that sample were used for TCR beta sequencing. The Qiagen DNeasy Blood Extraction Kit was used to extract genomic DNA from the blood cell samples.

Material for sequencing was PBMCs. The clonotype comes from a male donor in good health and CMV-seronegative. The chain is made from TRBV9 and TRBJ2-7; 10 middle bases align to TRBD1. The CDR3 protein: CASSVARQGADEQYF. The nucleotide sequence is TGTGCCAGCAGCGTAGCGAGACAGGGGGCAGACGAGCAGTACTTC.